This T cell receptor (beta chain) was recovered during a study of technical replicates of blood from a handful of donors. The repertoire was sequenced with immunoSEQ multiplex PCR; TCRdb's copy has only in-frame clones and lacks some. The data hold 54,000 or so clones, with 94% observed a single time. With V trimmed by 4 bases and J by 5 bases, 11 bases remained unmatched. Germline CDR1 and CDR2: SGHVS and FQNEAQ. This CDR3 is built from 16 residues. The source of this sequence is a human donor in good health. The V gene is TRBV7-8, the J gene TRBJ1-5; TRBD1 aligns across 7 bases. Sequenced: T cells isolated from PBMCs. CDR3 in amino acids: CASSYSLGGRDQPQHF. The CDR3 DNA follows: TGTGCCAGCAGCTACTCACTAGGGGGCCGCGATCAGCCCCAGCATTTT.